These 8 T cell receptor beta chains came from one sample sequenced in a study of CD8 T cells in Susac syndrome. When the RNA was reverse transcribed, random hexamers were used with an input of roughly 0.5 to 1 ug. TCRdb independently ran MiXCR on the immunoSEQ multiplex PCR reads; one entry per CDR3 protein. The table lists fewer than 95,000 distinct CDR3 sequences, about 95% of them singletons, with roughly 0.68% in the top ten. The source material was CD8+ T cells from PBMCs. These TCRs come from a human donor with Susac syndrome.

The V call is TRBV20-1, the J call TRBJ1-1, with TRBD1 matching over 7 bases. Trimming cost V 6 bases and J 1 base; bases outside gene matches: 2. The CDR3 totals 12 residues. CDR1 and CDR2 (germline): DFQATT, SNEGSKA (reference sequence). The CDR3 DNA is TGCAGTGCCGGGACAGCGAACACTGAAGCTTTCTTT. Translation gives CSAGTANTEAFF.

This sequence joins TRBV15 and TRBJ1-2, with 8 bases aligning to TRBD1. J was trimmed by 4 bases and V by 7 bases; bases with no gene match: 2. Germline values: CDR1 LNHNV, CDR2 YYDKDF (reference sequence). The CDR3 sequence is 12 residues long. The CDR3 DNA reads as TGTGCCACCACCGGGACAGGCTATGGCTACACCTTC. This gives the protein CATTGTGYGYTF.

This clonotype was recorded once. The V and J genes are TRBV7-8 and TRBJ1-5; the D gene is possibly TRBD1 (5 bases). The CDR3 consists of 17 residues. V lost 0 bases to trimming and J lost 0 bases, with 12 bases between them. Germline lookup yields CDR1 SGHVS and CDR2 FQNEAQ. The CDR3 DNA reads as TGTGCCAGCAGCTTAGCGCCGACAGTGAATAGCAATCAGCCCCAGCATTTT. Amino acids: CASSLAPTVNSNQPQHF. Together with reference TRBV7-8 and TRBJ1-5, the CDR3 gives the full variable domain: GAGVSQSPRYKVAKRGQDVALRCDPISGHVSLFWYQQALGQGPEFLTYFQNEAQLDKSGLPSDRFFAERPEGSVSTLKIQRTQQEDSAVYLCASSLAPTVNSNQPQHFGDGTRLSIL.

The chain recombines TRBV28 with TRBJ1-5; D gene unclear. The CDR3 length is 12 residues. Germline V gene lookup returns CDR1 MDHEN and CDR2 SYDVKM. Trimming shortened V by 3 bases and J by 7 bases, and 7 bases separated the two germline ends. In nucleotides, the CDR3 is TGTGCCAGCAGTTTTGAGGACCAGCCCCAGCATTTT. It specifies CASSFEDQPQHF.

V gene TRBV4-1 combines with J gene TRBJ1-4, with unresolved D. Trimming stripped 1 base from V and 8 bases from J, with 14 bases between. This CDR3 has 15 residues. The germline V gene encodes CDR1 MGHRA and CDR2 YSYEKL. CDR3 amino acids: CASSQGVIEGEKLFF. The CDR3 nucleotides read TGCGCCAGCAGCCAAGGGGTGATTGAGGGCGAAAAACTGTTTTTT.

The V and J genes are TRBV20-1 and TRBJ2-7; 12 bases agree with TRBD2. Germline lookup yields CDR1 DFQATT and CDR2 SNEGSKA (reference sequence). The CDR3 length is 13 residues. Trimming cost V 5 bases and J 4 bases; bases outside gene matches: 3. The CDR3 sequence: CSAGGLAGYEQYF. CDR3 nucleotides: TGCAGTGCTGGAGGACTAGCGGGGTACGAGCAGTACTTC.

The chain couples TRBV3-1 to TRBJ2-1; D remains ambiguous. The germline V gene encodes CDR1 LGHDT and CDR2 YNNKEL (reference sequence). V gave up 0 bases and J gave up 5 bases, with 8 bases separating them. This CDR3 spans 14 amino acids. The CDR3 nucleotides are TGTGCCAGCAGCCAAGATGCAACTCACAATGAGCAGTTCTTC. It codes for CASSQDATHNEQFF.

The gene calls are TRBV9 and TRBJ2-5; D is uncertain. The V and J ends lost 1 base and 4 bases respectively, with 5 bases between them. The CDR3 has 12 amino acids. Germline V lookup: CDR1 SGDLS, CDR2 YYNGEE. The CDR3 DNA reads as TGTGCCAGCAGCGTAAATGGAGAGACCCAGTACTTC. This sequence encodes CASSVNGETQYF.